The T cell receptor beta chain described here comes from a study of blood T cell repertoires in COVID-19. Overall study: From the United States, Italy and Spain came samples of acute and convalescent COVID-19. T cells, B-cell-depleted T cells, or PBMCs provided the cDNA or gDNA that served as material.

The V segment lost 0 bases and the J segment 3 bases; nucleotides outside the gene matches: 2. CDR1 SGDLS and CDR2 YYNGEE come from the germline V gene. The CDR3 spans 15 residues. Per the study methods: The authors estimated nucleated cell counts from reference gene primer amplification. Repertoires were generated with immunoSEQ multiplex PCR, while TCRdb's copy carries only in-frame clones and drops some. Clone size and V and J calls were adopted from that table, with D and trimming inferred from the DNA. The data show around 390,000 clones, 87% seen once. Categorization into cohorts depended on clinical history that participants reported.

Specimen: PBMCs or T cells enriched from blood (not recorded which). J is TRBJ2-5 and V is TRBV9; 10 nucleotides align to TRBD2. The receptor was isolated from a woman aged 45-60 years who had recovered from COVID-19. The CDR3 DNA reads TGTGCCAGCAGCGTAGGGCTAGCGGGGGAAGAGACCCAGTACTTC. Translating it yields CASSVGLAGEETQYF.